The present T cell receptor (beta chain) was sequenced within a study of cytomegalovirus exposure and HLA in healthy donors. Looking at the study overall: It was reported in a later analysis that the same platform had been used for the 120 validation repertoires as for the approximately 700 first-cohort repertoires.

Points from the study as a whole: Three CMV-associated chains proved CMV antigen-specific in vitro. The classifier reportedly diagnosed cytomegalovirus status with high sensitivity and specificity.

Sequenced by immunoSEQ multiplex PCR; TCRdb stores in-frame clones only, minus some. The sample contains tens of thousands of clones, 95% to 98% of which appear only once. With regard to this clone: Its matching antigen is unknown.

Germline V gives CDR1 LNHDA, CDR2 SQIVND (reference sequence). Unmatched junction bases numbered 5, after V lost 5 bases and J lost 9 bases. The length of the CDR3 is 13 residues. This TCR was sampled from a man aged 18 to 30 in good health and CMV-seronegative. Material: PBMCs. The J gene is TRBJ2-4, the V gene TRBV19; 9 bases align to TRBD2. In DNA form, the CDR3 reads TGTGCCAGTAGTCGAGGGCGGGGGGGCATTCAGTACTTC. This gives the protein CASSRGRGGIQYF.